These 26 T cell receptor beta chains came from one sample sequenced in a study of T cells in Graves' hyperthyroidism and ophthalmopathy (dated by TCRdb to the late 2010s). The protocol used for the library was multiplex PCR. Sequencing used an Illumina HiSeq 2000. The TCR beta CDR3 regions were amplified from the RNA transcripts. The TCR CDR3 was subjected to a first round of RT-PCR using the HTBI primer set and the Qiagen OneStep RT-PCR kit. TCRdb handled the public reads itself, with Q25 trimming in fastp and clone calling in MiXCR, and kept productive beta chains. Every entry covers one CDR3 protein and lists the most common genes and DNA from its rows. A total of about 350,000 distinct CDR3 sequences appear in this sample, roughly 13% of them only once. The ten largest clonotypes hold under 30% of the sample. Source material: blood. Receptor source: a woman aged 25 to 39 with Graves' hyperthyroidism.

This sequence joins TRBV20-1 and TRBJ2-3; possibly TRBD2 for D (6 bases). Per the germline V gene, CDR1 is DFQATT and CDR2 is SNEGSKA (reference sequence). This CDR3 is built from 16 residues. Trimming took off 3 bases at V and 0 bases at J, with 16 bases between the two ends. CDR3 sequence: CSARATRGLSTDTQYF. CDR3 in DNA: TGCAGTGCTAGGGCGACGCGGGGACTTAGCACAGATACGCAGTATTTT.

This clonotype was observed many times. The J gene is TRBJ1-1, the V gene TRBV6-1; D call uncertain. Germline V gene data show CDR1 as MNHNS and CDR2 as SASEGT. V was trimmed by 5 bases and J by 6 bases, leaving 16 bases between them. The CDR3 has 14 amino acids. In nucleotides, the CDR3 is TGTGCCAGCAGTCCGATCCTGTATCGGCCTGAAGCTTTCTTT. As protein: CASSPILYRPEAFF.

The CDR3 nucleotides are TGCAGTGCTAGAGATGTAGGGGATGTGGACAGACCGCCCTTGTACAATGAGCAGTTCTTC. It is translated as CSARDVGDVDRPPLYNEQFF. V is TRBV20-1 and J is TRBJ2-1, with D perhaps matching TRBD1 (6 bases). V lost 0 bases, J lost 4 bases, and 28 bases lay in between. The length of the CDR3 is 20 residues. CDR1 and CDR2 from the germline V gene are DFQATT and SNEGSKA (reference sequence).

This clonotype was detected many times. CDR3 amino acids: CASSSQKITEAFF. The CDR3 nucleotides are TGTGCCAGCAGCTCCCAAAAAATTACTGAAGCTTTCTTT. The V and J genes are TRBV11-2 and TRBJ1-1; D gene unclear. Germline loops: CDR1 SGHAT, CDR2 FQNNGV. The CDR3 consists of 13 residues. V was shortened by 4 bases and J by 5 bases, with 11 bases between the two germline ends.

The rearrangement joins TRBV20-1 to TRBJ2-4; 8 nucleotides line up with TRBD2. This CDR3 contains 15 residues. From germline, CDR1 is DFQATT and CDR2 SNEGSKA (reference sequence). V shed 4 bases, J shed 6 bases, and the junction held 11 bases outside the gene matches. The chain's CDR3 is CSAKNLSGSRNIQYF. CDR3 bases: TGCAGTGCTAAGAACCTCAGCGGGAGCAGAAACATTCAGTACTTC.

This clonotype came up many times. In DNA, the CDR3 is TGTGCCAGCAGTTTGTTCGGCGATGCCCTAACTAATACCTACGAGCAGTACTTC. Translation gives CASSLFGDALTNTYEQYF. The rearrangement uses TRBV28 and TRBJ2-7; D not certain. The V and J ends lost 3 bases and 2 bases respectively, with 23 bases between them. The germline V gene encodes CDR1 MDHEN and CDR2 SYDVKM. This CDR3 region has 18 residues.

This clonotype was counted ten times or more. The CDR3 DNA reads as TGTGCCAGCCAACGGGGATGGGGTGAAAAACTGTTTTTT. This encodes CASQRGWGEKLFF. The chain combines TRBV2 with TRBJ1-4; D gene uncertain. Trimming took off 8 bases at V and 7 bases at J, with 14 bases between the two ends. CDR1 and CDR2 (germline): SNHLY, FYNNEI. The CDR3 length is 13 residues.

In this sample, this clonotype turned up many times. V is TRBV6-5 and J is TRBJ2-1; no reliable D call. Per germline, CDR1 MNHEY and CDR2 SVGAGI. The CDR3 has 13 residues. V lost 0 bases and J 8 bases, leaving 8 bases between the germline ends. CDR3 nucleotides: TGTGCCAGCAGTTACTCTTTCCCGGATGAGCAGTTCTTC. As protein: CASSYSFPDEQFF.

The chain joins TRBV3-1 to TRBJ2-7; D unclear. Trimming took off 2 bases at V and 6 bases at J, with 5 bases between the two ends. Germline V lookup: CDR1 LGHDT, CDR2 YNNKEL (reference sequence). The CDR3 is 11 residues long. The CDR3 sequence is CASSQLSEQYF. CDR3 DNA: TGTGCCAGCAGCCAACTCTCCGAGCAGTACTTC.

This rearrangement joins TRBV20-1 to TRBJ2-4, with D unclear. V lost 8 bases, J lost 3 bases, and 17 bases lay in between. The germline CDR1 and CDR2 sequences are DFQATT and SNEGSKA (reference sequence). This CDR3 has 14 amino acids. The CDR3 coding sequence is TGCAGTACTCGCATGGGCCTGCTCAAAAACATTCAGTACTTC. Protein: CSTRMGLLKNIQYF.

This clonotype was seen ten or more times. The gene calls are TRBV20-1 and TRBJ2-4; the match to TRBD2 covers 13 bases. CDR1 is DFQATT, CDR2 SNEGSKA, per germline (reference sequence). The CDR3 loop spans 14 amino acids. V shed 7 bases and J 7 bases; nucleotides not matched to a gene: 7. As DNA, the CDR3 is TGCAGTGGGACTAGCGGGAGCGGATCCAACATTCAGTACTTC. It is translated as CSGTSGSGSNIQYF.

This clonotype was detected ten times or more. The chain employs TRBV28 and TRBJ2-7; the match to TRBD2 covers 9 bases. The CDR3 has 13 amino acids. Germline lookup yields CDR1 MDHEN and CDR2 SYDVKM. Trimming at V came to 5 bases and at J to 5 bases, leaving 4 bases not matched to a gene. The DNA of the CDR3 is TGTGCCAGCAGTCTAGCGGGATGGAACGAGCAGTACTTC. Translated: CASSLAGWNEQYF.

This chain uses TRBV18 with TRBJ2-5; 7 bases are a match to TRBD1. CDR3 length equals 15 residues. V was clipped by 4 bases and J by 4 bases; unmatched bases: 9. CDR1 is KGHSH, CDR2 LQKENI, per germline. CDR3 residues: CASSRRQGIGETQYF. CDR3 DNA: TGTGCCAGCTCACGAAGACAGGGTATAGGAGAGACCCAGTACTTC.

This clonotype was recorded many times. The V and J genes are TRBV7-6 and TRBJ2-3; D possibly corresponds to TRBD2 (6 bases). Germline V gene lookup returns CDR1 SGHVS and CDR2 FNYEAQ. Trimming left V 2 bases short and J 3 bases short, with 12 bases between. CDR3 length: 15 residues. In DNA, the CDR3 is TGTGCCAGCAGCTTAACCGGGAGTGGAACAGATACGCAGTATTTT. Encoded protein: CASSLTGSGTDTQYF.

This clonotype occurred many times. V is TRBV28 and J is TRBJ1-1; D remains unclear. Trimming pared 5 bases from V and 0 bases from J, leaving 13 bases between. CDR1 and CDR2 (germline): MDHEN, SYDVKM. The CDR3 is 15 amino acids. Here the CDR3 reads CASSPQTLLNTEAFF. CDR3 DNA sequence: TGTGCCAGCAGTCCACAGACGCTACTGAACACTGAAGCTTTCTTT.

The chain is built from TRBV2 and TRBJ1-6; 7 bases line up with TRBD1. Trimming took 2 bases from V and 8 from J; bases not matched to a gene: 3. The V gene's germline CDR1 is SNHLY and CDR2 FYNNEI. The CDR3 is 14 amino acids. CDR3 sequence (DNA): TGTGCCAGCAGTGAACAGGGGGATTATTCACCCCTCCACTTT. Translated: CASSEQGDYSPLHF.

This clonotype was seen a single time. The V and J genes are TRBV20-1 and TRBJ2-2; 9 nucleotides align to TRBD2. Per the germline V gene, CDR1 is DFQATT and CDR2 is SNEGSKA (reference sequence). The CDR3 has 14 amino acids. The J segment lost 3 bases and the V segment lost 5 bases, leaving 4 bases of the junction unmatched. The CDR3 loop is CSAGAGGYTGELFF. The CDR3 bases are TGCAGTGCTGGAGCGGGAGGATACACCGGGGAGCTGTTTTTT.

This clonotype was seen only a few times. The rearrangement joins TRBV6-4 to TRBJ2-5; the D is unclear. The CDR3 loop spans 16 amino acids. The V end lost 0 bases, the J end lost 1 base, and 12 bases lay between the germline ends. The germline V gene encodes CDR1 MRHNA and CDR2 SNTAGT. DNA of the CDR3: TGTGCCAGCAGTGACTCCAGTCCCCGGTTCCAAGAGACCCAGTACTTC. Protein sequence: CASSDSSPRFQETQYF.

V usage is TRBV2 and J usage is TRBJ1-2, with 7 bases matching TRBD1. The trim removed 11 bases at V and 4 bases at J, leaving 13 bases unmatched. Per the germline V gene, CDR1 is SNHLY and CDR2 is FYNNEI. The CDR3 has 14 amino acids. For the CDR3, the DNA is TGTGCCGCCAGGGGGGCAGGCGGCATCTATGGCTACACCTTC. Protein: CAARGAGGIYGYTF.

This clonotype has ten or more counts. V and J are TRBV7-3 and TRBJ2-1, with 7 bases aligning to TRBD2. Germline CDR1 SGHTA, CDR2 FQGTGA. The CDR3 is 13 amino acids. V shed 5 bases, J shed 9 bases, and the junction held 7 bases outside the gene matches. CDR3 sequence: CASSLSGTGEQFF. CDR3 in DNA: TGTGCCAGCAGCCTAAGCGGGACTGGTGAGCAGTTCTTC. Full variable domain (missing parts from reference TRBV7-3 and TRBJ2-1): GAGVSQTPSNKVTEKGKYVELRCDPISGHTALYWYRQSLGQGPEFLIYFQGTGAADDSGLPNDRFFAVRPEGSVSTLKIQRTERGDSAVYLCASSLSGTGEQFFGPGTRLTVL.

The chain combines TRBV5-5 with TRBJ2-1, with D possibly TRBD2 on 6 matching bases. Per the germline V gene, CDR1 is SGHKS and CDR2 is YYEKEE (reference sequence). The CDR3 spans 17 residues. The V end lost 1 base, the J end lost 3 bases, and 17 bases lay between the germline ends. The CDR3 DNA reads TGTGCCAGCAGCTTGAGTTCGGGACTGGATATCTACAATGAGCAGTTCTTC. Translation: CASSLSSGLDIYNEQFF.

This clonotype was recorded many times. The chain is built from TRBV2 and TRBJ1-6, with D possibly being TRBD1 (5 bases). Trimming left V 8 bases short and J 10 bases short, with 12 bases between. Germline V gives CDR1 SNHLY, CDR2 FYNNEI. This CDR3 has 12 amino acids. CDR3 amino acids: CASDSLRSPLHF. The DNA for the CDR3 is TGTGCCAGCGACAGTCTAAGGTCACCCCTCCACTTT.

This clonotype was seen repeatedly, ten times or more. The rearrangement uses TRBV7-8 and TRBJ1-5, with a tentative D call TRBD1 (6 bases). Germline values: CDR1 SGHVS, CDR2 FQNEAQ. The germline V and J ends were trimmed by 3 bases and 1 base, with 13 bases remaining between them. This CDR3 spans 16 amino acids. CDR3 in amino acids: CASSLDRGLSNQPQHF. In nucleotides, the CDR3 is TGTGCCAGCAGCTTGGACAGAGGCCTCAGCAATCAGCCCCAGCATTTT.

This clonotype came up many times. The chain uses TRBV11-2 and TRBJ2-2, with unresolved D. The CDR3 spans 17 residues. The ends were cut back, 7 bases at V and 2 bases at J, with 20 bases in the middle. The germline CDR1 and CDR2 sequences are SGHAT and FQNNGV. The CDR3 loop reads CASTPFLLTRNTGELFF. The CDR3 nucleotides are TGTGCCAGCACCCCCTTCCTCCTGACTCGTAACACCGGGGAGCTGTTTTTT.

The J gene is TRBJ2-5, the V gene TRBV10-1; D gene uncertain. Germline-derived CDR1 and CDR2 are WNHNN and SYGVQD (reference sequence). The CDR3 runs 9 residues. In nucleotides, the CDR3 is TGCCCCCAGCAGGATGTCCAGTACTTC. This sequence encodes CPQQDVQYF.

This clonotype has only a few counts. The chain joins TRBV20-1 to TRBJ1-5; 10 bases map to TRBD1. The CDR3 extends over 16 amino acids. From germline, CDR1 is DFQATT and CDR2 SNEGSKA (reference sequence). The J segment lost 1 base and the V segment lost 3 bases, leaving 6 bases of the junction unmatched. CDR3 coding DNA: TGCAGTGCTAGGGTGGGACAGGGGAACAGCAATCAGCCCCAGCATTTT. This sequence encodes CSARVGQGNSNQPQHF.